This paragraph covers one T cell receptor (beta chain) sequence. The V gene's germline CDR1 is SGHVS and CDR2 FQNEAQ. The CDR3 runs 15 residues. V lost 2 bases and J lost 7, with 14 bases in between. Methods used by the authors: From reference gene primer amplification, estimates of nucleated cell counts were derived. Here immunoSEQ multiplex PCR was the method, and the copy in TCRdb shows in-frame clones only, minus some. V and J calls and clone size follow that table, whereas D and trimming were derived from the DNA. The profile covers fewer than 350,000 clones, with 90% appearing a single time and around 1.7% taken by the ten largest. Each participant's cohort was designated according to participant-reported clinical history. The sample originates from a study of blood T cell repertoires in COVID-19. Study details: COVID-19 samples from acute and convalescent phases originated in the United States, Italy and Spain. PBMCs, B-cell-depleted T cells, or T cells provided the cDNA or gDNA that made up the material.

The TCR sequence derives from a woman aged 18-35 years with acute COVID-19. The source material was PBMCs or T cells enriched from blood (not recorded which). This chain joins TRBV7-8 and TRBJ1-4; D gene unclear. The chain's CDR3 is CASSLMGGKIEKLFF. The CDR3 region has the DNA TGTGCCAGCAGCTTAATGGGAGGGAAGATTGAAAAACTGTTTTTT.